These T cell receptor beta chains were read from a single sample in a study of blood T cell repertoires in COVID-19. Profiled with immunoSEQ multiplex PCR; TCRdb holds only in-frame clones, not every one. The sample lists some 53,000 clones; 85% to 90% were seen once. The source material was peripheral blood. The origin of the receptors is a man aged 65 to 85 with acute or convalescent COVID-19. Each CDR3 is given with its conserved first and last residue. A D gene is named only where the DNA matches it firmly. Only some rows state a clone size, as once, few, many or a class for expanded clones.

clone size	J gene	V gene	D gene	CDR3 DNA	CDR3 protein
NA	TRBJ1-3	TRBV28	NA	TGTGCCAGCAGTCAGGGGTGGAACACCATATATTTT	CASSQGWNTIYF
NA	TRBJ2-1	TRBV6-5	TRBD2	TGTGCCAGCAGGGCTAGCGGGAGCGTTGAGCAGTTCTTC	CASRASGSVEQFF
NA	TRBJ2-5	TRBV6-5	TRBD1	TGTGCCAGCAGTTACTCGACAGGGGTCGAGACCCAGTACTTC	CASSYSTGVETQYF
NA	TRBJ2-5	TRBV9	TRBD2	TGTGCCAGCAGCGGGACCGGGACGGGAGGGACCCAGTACTTC	CASSGTGTGGTQYF
NA	TRBJ1-3	TRBV7-8	NA	TGTGCCAGCAGCCGAGGACATAACTCTGGAAACACCATATATTTT	CASSRGHNSGNTIYF
NA	TRBJ2-1	TRBV6-6	TRBD2	TGTGCCAGCAGAGAGACTAGCGGGAGTTTGGGTGATGAGCAGTTCTTC	CASRETSGSLGDEQFF
NA	TRBJ2-5	TRBV4-3	NA	TGCGCCAGCAGCCTCCAGTGGGGGCCAGAGACCCAGTACTTC	CASSLQWGPETQYF
NA	TRBJ2-7	TRBV6-5	NA	TGTGCCAGCAGTTACCTGCGCGAGCAGTACTTC	CASSYLREQYF
NA	TRBJ1-6	TRBV5-1	TRBD1	TGCGCCAGCAGGCGAGCCGGGACAGGGGTGTCACCCCTCCACTTT	CASRRAGTGVSPLHF
NA	TRBJ2-5	TRBV11-2	TRBD1	TGTGCCAGCAGCATCAAACCGGGACAGAAGGGGCAGACCCAGTACTTC	CASSIKPGQKGQTQYF
NA	TRBJ1-6	TRBV28	TRBD1	TGTGCCAGCAGTGTAACAGGGGATAATTCACCCCTCCACTTT	CASSVTGDNSPLHF
NA	TRBJ1-2	TRBV28	NA	TGTGCCAGCAGAGACAGTTATGGCTACACCTTC	CASRDSYGYTF
NA	TRBJ1-4	TRBV11-2	NA	TGTGCCAGCAGCGCTACCGGGAAAGGTGAAGAAAAACTGTTTTTT	CASSATGKGEEKLFF
NA	TRBJ1-4	TRBV4-1	TRBD1	TGCGCCAGCAGCCAAGGACAGGGGGGAATGGGTAATGAAAAACTGTTTTTT	CASSQGQGGMGNEKLFF
NA	TRBJ2-2	TRBV9	TRBD1	TGTGCCAGCAGCGTAGCTACAGGGGGTACCGGGGAGCTGTTTTTT	CASSVATGGTGELFF
NA	TRBJ1-6	TRBV9	NA	TGTGCCAGCAGCGTAGTCGAGGGATCGGGTTCACCCCTCCACTTT	CASSVVEGSGSPLHF
NA	TRBJ1-5	TRBV18	NA	TGTGCCAGCTCGCTCGGTAATCAGCCCCAGCATTTT	CASSLGNQPQHF
NA	TRBJ2-7	TRBV15	TRBD2	TGTGCCACCAGCGCGGGAGGCTACGAGCAGTACTTC	CATSAGGYEQYF
once	TRBJ2-3	TRBV7-2	TRBD2	TGTGCCAGCAGCTTACTAGGGACTAGCGCCGATACGCAGTATTTT	CASSLLGTSADTQYF
NA	TRBJ1-3	TRBV7-2	TRBD1	TGTGCCAGCAGCTTAGGAGCGACAGGGTCTGGAAACACCATATATTTT	CASSLGATGSGNTIYF
NA	TRBJ2-7	TRBV5-5	NA	TGTGCCAGCAGCTTGGAGGACAGTCCCTACGAGCAGTACTTC	CASSLEDSPYEQYF
NA	TRBJ2-5	TRBV6-2/TRBV6-3	TRBD2	TGTGCCAGCAGTTCCTCCGGGAGGGTAGGGGAGACCCAGTACTTC	CASSSSGRVGETQYF
NA	TRBJ2-7	TRBV5-1	TRBD1	TGCGCCAGCAGCTTGACAGGGGGCGAGCAGTACTTC	CASSLTGGEQYF
NA	TRBJ2-1	TRBV7-9	TRBD2	TGTGCCAGCAGCTTATTTGCGGGAGGGCGCTACAATGAGCAGTTCTTC	CASSLFAGGRYNEQFF
NA	TRBJ1-4	TRBV6-4	NA	TGTGCCAGCAGTCAGGCAACTAATGAAAAACTGTTTTTT	CASSQATNEKLFF
NA	TRBJ2-2	TRBV2	NA	TGTGCCAGCAGTGCCTTTGGGGAGCTGTTTTTT	CASSAFGELFF
NA	TRBJ2-2	TRBV7-2	NA	TGTGCCAGCAGCTTAGGACACCAGACCGGGGAGCTGTTTTTT	CASSLGHQTGELFF
NA	TRBJ2-7	TRBV7-2	TRBD1	TGTGCCAGCAGCTTCCTCGTGTGGGGGACAGGAACCTACGAGCAGTACTTC	CASSFLVWGTGTYEQYF
NA	TRBJ2-2	TRBV9	TRBD1	TGTGCCAGCAGCGCCCAGACAGGGGGCGGGGAGCTGTTTTTT	CASSAQTGGGELFF
NA	TRBJ2-3	TRBV2	TRBD2	TGTGCCAGCGGCGTAGCGGGAGGCACAGATACGCAGTATTTT	CASGVAGGTDTQYF
NA	TRBJ2-1	TRBV27	NA	TGTGCCAGCAGCCCTTATACTTCGAGCAATGAGCAGTTCTTC	CASSPYTSSNEQFF
few	TRBJ1-2	TRBV3-1/TRBV3-2	NA	TGTGCCAGCAGCCAACTGAGAGATAACTATGGCTACACCTTC	CASSQLRDNYGYTF
NA	TRBJ2-2	TRBV5-4	NA	TGTGCCAGCAGCTATCTCGCGGGGACGAACACCGGGGAGCTGTTTTTT	CASSYLAGTNTGELFF
NA	TRBJ2-5	TRBV24-1	NA	TGTGCCACCAGTGATTCCCAGGGGACCGGAGAGACCCAGTACTTC	CATSDSQGTGETQYF
NA	TRBJ2-3	TRBV19	NA	TGTGCCAGTAAAGGGGCGGGGAGCACAGATACGCAGTATTTT	CASKGAGSTDTQYF
NA	TRBJ1-1	TRBV18	NA	TGTGCCAGCTCACCCTTAACTCGGAACACTGAAGCTTTCTTT	CASSPLTRNTEAFF
NA	TRBJ1-1	TRBV15	TRBD1	TGTGCCACCAGCAGAGGGGGACAGGGAAGAACTGAAGCTTTCTTT	CATSRGGQGRTEAFF
NA	TRBJ1-2	TRBV7-2	TRBD1	TGTGCCAGCAGCGCGCAGGGGGGCGTAGGCTATGGCTACACCTTC	CASSAQGGVGYGYTF
once	TRBJ2-1	TRBV7-9	NA	TGTGCCAGCAGCTTAGCGTGGGGGGAAGAGCAGTTCTTC	CASSLAWGEEQFF
NA	TRBJ1-4	TRBV19	TRBD1	TGTGCCAGTAGTATGGACAGGGATGAAAAACTGTTTTTT	CASSMDRDEKLFF
NA	TRBJ2-1	TRBV20-1	NA	TGCAGTGCTAGAGAGGAAAGGGGGCAGTTCTTC	CSAREERGQFF
NA	TRBJ2-1	TRBV6-2/TRBV6-3	TRBD2	TGTGCCAGCAGTTACTCGGTGACTAGCGGGAGGCGGGAGCAGTTCTTC	CASSYSVTSGRREQFF
NA	TRBJ1-1	TRBV9	NA	TGTGCCAGCAGCTCAACAGGGCTCACTGAAGCTTTCTTT	CASSSTGLTEAFF
NA	TRBJ1-2	TRBV19	TRBD1	TGTGCCAGTAGTATCCGAGAGACAGGGGGTCGGTATGGCTACACCTTC	CASSIRETGGRYGYTF
NA	TRBJ1-1	TRBV27	TRBD1	TGTGCCAGCAGCCAGAGGGGACAGGGGAACACTGAAGCTTTCTTT	CASSQRGQGNTEAFF
NA	TRBJ1-1	TRBV19	NA	TGTGCCAGTAATCGACAGGCCACGAACACTGAAGCTTTCTTT	CASNRQATNTEAFF
NA	TRBJ1-6	TRBV15	NA	TGTGCCACCAGCAGAGACGTTGGGGCCCCACCCCTCCACTTT	CATSRDVGAPPLHF
NA	TRBJ2-2	TRBV7-2	TRBD2	TGTGCCAGCAGCCCACGGGGGGGCTGGGCTGGCGGGGAGCTGTTTTTT	CASSPRGGWAGGELFF
NA	TRBJ2-7	TRBV5-6	TRBD2	TGTGCCAGCAGCTCAGCGGGAGAATCCTACGAGCAGTACTTC	CASSSAGESYEQYF
NA	TRBJ1-1	TRBV2	TRBD1	TGTGCCAAGGGGGCGGGAAACACTGAAGCTTTCTTT	CAKGAGNTEAFF
NA	TRBJ2-7	TRBV7-9	NA	TGTGCCAGCAGTCAGGGTTCTGGCGAGCAGTACTTC	CASSQGSGEQYF
NA	TRBJ1-1	TRBV14	TRBD1	TGTGCCAGCACCAGACAGGGACTTATGAACACTGAAGCTTTCTTT	CASTRQGLMNTEAFF
NA	TRBJ1-2	TRBV29-1	TRBD1	TGCAGCGCGGGGACAGGGGGACTAGGCTACACCTTC	CSAGTGGLGYTF
NA	TRBJ1-5	TRBV7-2	NA	TGTGCCAGCAGCTTGGGGGGGGTCCAGCCCCAGCATTTT	CASSLGGVQPQHF